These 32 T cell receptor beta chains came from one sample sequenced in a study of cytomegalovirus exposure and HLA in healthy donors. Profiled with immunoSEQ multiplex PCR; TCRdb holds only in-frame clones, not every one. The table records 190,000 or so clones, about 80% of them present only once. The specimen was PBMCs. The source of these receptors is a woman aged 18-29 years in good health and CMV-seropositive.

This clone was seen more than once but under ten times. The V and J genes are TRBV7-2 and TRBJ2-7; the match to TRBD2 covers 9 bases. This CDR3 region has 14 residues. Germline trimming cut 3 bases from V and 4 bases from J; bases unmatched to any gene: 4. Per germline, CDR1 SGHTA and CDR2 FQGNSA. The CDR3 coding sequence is TGTGCCAGCAGCTTGGCGGGGGGGCAATACGAGCAGTACTTC. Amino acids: CASSLAGGQYEQYF.

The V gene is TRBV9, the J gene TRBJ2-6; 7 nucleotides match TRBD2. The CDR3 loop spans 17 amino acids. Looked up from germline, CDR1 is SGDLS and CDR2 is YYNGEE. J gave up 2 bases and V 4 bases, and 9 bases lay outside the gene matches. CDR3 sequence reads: CASSITPGGAGANVLTF. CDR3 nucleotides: TGTGCCAGCAGCATCACCCCTGGGGGGGCTGGGGCCAACGTCCTGACTTTC.

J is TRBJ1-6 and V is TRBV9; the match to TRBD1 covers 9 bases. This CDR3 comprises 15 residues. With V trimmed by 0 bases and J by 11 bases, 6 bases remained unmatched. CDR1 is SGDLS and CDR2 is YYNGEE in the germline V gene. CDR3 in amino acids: CASSVAATGGAPLHF. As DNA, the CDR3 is TGTGCCAGCAGCGTAGCTGCGACAGGGGGAGCACCCCTCCACTTT.

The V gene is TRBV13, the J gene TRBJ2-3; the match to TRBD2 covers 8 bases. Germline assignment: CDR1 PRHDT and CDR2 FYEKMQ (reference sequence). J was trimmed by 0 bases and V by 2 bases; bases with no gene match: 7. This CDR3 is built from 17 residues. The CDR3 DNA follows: TGTGCCAGCAGCTTAAGCGTAGCGGGGCCCAGCACAGATACGCAGTATTTT. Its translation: CASSLSVAGPSTDTQYF.

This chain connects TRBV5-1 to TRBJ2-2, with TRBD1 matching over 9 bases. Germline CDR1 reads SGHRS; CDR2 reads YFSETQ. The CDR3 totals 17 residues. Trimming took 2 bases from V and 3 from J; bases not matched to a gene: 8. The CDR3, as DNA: TGCGCCAGCAGCTTCTTGGGGACAGGGAATTACACCGGGGAGCTGTTTTTT. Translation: CASSFLGTGNYTGELFF.

CDR3 region: CASSVYSGTGLNYGYTF. The CDR3 DNA sequence: TGTGCCAGCAGCGTATACTCCGGGACAGGGTTAAACTATGGCTACACCTTC. The chain combines TRBV9 with TRBJ1-2; 9 bases are shared with TRBD1. V lost 1 base and J lost 2; bases outside the gene matches: 9. Germline lookup yields CDR1 SGDLS and CDR2 YYNGEE. The CDR3 covers 17 residues.

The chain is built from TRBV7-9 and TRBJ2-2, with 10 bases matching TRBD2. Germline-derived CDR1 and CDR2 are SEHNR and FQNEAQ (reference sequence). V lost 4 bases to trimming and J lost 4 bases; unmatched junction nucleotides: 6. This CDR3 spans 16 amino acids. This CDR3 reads CASSSTAGGRTGELFF. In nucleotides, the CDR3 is TGTGCCAGCAGCTCTACAGCGGGGGGGCGCACCGGGGAGCTGTTTTTT. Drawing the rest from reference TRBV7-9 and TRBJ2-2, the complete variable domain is DTGVSQNPRHKITKRGQNVTFRCDPISEHNRLYWYRQTLGQGPEFLTYFQNEAQLEKSRLLSDRFSAERPKGSFSTLEIQRTEQGDSAMYLCASSSTAGGRTGELFFGEGSRLTVL.

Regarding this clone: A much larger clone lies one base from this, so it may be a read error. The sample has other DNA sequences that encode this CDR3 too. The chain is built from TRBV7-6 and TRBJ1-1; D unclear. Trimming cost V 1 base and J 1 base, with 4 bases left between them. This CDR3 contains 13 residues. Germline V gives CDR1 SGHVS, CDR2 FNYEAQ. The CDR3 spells CASSLGQNTEAFF. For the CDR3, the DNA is TGTGCCAGCAGCTTAGGACAGAACACTGAAGCTTTCTTT.

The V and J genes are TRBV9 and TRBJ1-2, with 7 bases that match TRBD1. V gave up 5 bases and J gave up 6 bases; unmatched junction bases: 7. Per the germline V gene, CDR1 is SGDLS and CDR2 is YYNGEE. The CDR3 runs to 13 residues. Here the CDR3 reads CASSTDRAHGYTF. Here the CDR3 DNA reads TGTGCCAGCAGTACCGACAGGGCCCATGGCTACACCTTC. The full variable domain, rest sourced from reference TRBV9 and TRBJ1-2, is DSGVTQTPKHLITATGQRVTLRCSPRSGDLSVYWYQQSLDQGLQFLIQYYNGEERAKGNILERFSAQQFPDLHSELNLSSLELGDSALYFCASSTDRAHGYTFGSGTRLTVV.

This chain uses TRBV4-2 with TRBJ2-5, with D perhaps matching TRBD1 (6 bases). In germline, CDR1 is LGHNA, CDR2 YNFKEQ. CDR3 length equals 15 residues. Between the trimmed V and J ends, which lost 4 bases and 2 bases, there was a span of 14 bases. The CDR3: CASSPSQGRQETQYF. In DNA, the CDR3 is TGTGCCAGCAGCCCCTCACAGGGAAGGCAAGAGACCCAGTACTTC.

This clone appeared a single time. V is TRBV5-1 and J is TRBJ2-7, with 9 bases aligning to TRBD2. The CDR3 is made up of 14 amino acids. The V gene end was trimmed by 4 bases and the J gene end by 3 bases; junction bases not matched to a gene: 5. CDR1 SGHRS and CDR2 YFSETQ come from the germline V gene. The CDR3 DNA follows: TGCGCCAGCAGCCCCCGACTAGCGGTCTACGAGCAGTACTTC. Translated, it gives CASSPRLAVYEQYF.

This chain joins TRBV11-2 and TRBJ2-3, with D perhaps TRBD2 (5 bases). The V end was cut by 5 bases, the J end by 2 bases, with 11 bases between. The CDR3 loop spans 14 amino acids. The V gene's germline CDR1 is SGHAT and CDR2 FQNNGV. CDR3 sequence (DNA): TGTGCCAGCAGCCCGATCGGGAACACAGATACGCAGTATTTT. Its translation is CASSPIGNTDTQYF.

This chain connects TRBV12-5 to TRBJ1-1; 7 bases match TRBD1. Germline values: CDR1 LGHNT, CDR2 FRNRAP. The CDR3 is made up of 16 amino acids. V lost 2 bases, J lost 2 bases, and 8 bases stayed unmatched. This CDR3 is CASGLTLDRVNTEAFF. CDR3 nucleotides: TGTGCTAGTGGTTTGACCCTAGACAGGGTAAACACTGAAGCTTTCTTT.

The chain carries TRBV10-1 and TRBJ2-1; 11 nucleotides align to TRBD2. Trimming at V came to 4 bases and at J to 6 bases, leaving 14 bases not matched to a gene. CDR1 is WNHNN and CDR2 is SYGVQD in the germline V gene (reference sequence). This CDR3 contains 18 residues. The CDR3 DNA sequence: TGCGCCAGCAGTGGCACCCGCTTAGCGGGGGGGAAGGTCAATGAGCAGTTCTTC. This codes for CASSGTRLAGGKVNEQFF.

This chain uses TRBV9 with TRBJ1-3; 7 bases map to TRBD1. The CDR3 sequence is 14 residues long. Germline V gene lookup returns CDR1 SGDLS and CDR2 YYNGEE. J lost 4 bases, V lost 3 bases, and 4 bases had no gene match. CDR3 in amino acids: CASSDRGGGNTIYF. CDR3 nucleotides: TGTGCCAGCAGCGACAGGGGTGGAGGAAACACCATATATTTT.

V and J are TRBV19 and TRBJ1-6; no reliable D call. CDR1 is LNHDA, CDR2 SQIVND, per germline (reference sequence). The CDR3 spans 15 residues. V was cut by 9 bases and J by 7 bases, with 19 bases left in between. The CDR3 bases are TGTGCCAGCAGCGAGGGCCGACGGGTGAATTCACCCCTCCACTTT. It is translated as CASSEGRRVNSPLHF.

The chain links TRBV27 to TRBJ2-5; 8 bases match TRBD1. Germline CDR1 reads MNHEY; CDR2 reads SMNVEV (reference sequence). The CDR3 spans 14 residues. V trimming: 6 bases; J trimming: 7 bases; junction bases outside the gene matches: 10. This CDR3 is CASSPGQGWGTQYF. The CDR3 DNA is TGTGCCAGCAGCCCCGGACAGGGTTGGGGGACCCAGTACTTC.

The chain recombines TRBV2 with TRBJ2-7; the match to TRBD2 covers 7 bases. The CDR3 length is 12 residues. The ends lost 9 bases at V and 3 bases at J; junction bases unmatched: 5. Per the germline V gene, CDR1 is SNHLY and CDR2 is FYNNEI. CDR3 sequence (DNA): TGTGCCAGTGACGGACTAGGCTACGAGCAGTACTTC. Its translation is CASDGLGYEQYF.

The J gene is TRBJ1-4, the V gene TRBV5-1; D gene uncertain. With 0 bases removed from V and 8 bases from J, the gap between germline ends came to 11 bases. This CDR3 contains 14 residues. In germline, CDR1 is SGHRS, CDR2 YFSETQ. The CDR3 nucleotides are TGCGCCAGCAGCTTGGCGGGAACCGAAGAAAAACTGTTTTTT. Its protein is CASSLAGTEEKLFF.

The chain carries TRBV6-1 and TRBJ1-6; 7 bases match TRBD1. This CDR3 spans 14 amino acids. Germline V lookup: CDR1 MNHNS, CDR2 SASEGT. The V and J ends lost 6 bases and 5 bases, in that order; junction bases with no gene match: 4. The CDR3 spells CASSRGDDNSPLHF. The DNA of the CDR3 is TGTGCCAGCAGCAGGGGGGACGATAATTCACCCCTCCACTTT.

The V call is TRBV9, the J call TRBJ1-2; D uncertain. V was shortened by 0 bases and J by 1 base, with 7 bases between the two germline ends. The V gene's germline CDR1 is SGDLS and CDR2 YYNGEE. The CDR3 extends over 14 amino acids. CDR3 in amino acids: CASSVVEGNYGYTF. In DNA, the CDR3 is TGTGCCAGCAGCGTAGTTGAGGGTAACTATGGCTACACCTTC.

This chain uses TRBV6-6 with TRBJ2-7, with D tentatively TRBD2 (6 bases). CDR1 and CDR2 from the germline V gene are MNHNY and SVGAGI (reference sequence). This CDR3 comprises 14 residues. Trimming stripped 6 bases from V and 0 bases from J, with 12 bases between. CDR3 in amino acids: CASRLALSSYEQYF. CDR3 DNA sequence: TGTGCCAGCAGGCTAGCGTTAAGCTCCTACGAGCAGTACTTC.

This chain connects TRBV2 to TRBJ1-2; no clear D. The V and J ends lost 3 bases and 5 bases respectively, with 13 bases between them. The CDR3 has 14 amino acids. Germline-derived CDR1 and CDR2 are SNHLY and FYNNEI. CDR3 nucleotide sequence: TGTGCCAGCAGTGAGGGCAGGCGAGAATATGGCTACACCTTC. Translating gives CASSEGRREYGYTF. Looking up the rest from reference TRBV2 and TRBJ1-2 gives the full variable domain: EPEVTQTPSHQVTQMGQEVILRCVPISNHLYFYWYRQILGQKVEFLVSFYNNEISEKSEIFDDQFSVERPDGSNFTLKIRSTKLEDSAMYFCASSEGRREYGYTFGSGTRLTVV.

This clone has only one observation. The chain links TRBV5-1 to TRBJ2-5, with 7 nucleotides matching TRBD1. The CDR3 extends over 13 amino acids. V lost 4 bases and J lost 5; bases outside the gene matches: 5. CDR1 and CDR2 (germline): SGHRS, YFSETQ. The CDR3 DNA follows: TGCGCCAGCAGCCTGACAGGGTTGGAGACCCAGTACTTC. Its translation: CASSLTGLETQYF.

CDR3 residues: CASSRSAGISGNTIYF. CDR3 DNA: TGCGCCAGCAGCCGCTCGGCGGGGATCTCTGGAAACACCATATATTTT. The chain carries TRBV5-1 and TRBJ1-3; D unresolved. The germline gives CDR1 SGHRS, CDR2 YFSETQ. This CDR3 comprises 16 residues. V was trimmed by 4 bases and J by 0 bases, leaving 14 bases between them.

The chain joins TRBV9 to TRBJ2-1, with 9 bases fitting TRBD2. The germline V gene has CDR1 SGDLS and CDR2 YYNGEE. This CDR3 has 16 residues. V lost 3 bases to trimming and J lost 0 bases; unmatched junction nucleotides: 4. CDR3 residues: CASSDQRGVSYNEQFF. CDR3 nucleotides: TGTGCCAGCAGCGATCAGCGGGGGGTCTCCTACAATGAGCAGTTCTTC.

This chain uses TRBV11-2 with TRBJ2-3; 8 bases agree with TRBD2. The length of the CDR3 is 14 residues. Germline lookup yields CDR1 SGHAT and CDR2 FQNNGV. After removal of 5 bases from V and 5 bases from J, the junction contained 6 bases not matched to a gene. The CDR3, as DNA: TGTGCCAGCAGCCACGGGGGGGCCGTAGATACGCAGTATTTT. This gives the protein CASSHGGAVDTQYF.

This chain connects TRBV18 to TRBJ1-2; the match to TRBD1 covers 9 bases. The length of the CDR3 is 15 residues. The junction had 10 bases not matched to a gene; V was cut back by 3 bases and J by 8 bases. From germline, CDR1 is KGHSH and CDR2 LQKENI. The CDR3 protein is CASSPKGQGIGGYTF. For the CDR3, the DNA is TGTGCCAGCTCACCGAAGGGACAGGGAATAGGAGGCTACACCTTC.

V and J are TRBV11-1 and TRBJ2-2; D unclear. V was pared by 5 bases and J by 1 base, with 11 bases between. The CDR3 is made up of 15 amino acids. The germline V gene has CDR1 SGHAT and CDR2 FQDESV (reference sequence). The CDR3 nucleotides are TGTGCCAGCAGCCACAGAAGGTGGAACACCGGGGAGCTGTTTTTT. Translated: CASSHRRWNTGELFF.

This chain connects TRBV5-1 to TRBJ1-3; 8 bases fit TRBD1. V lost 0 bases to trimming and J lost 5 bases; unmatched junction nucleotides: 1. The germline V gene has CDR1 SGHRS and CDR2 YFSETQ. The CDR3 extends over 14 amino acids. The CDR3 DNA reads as TGCGCCAGCAGCTTGGACAGGGGGAGAAACACCATATATTTT. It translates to CASSLDRGRNTIYF.

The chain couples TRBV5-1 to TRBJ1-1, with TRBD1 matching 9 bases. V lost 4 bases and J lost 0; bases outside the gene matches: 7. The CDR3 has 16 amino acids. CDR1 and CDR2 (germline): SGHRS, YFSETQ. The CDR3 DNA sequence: TGCGCCAGCAGCCTAGGACAGGGGCCCATGAACACTGAAGCTTTCTTT. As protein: CASSLGQGPMNTEAFF.

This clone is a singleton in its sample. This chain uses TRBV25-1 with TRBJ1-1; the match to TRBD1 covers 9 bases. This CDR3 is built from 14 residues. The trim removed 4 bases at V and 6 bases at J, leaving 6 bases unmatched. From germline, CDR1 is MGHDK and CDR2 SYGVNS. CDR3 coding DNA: TGTGCCAGCAGTGGGACAGGGGACGTCGCTGAAGCTTTCTTT. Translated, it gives CASSGTGDVAEAFF.